The 25 T cell receptor beta chains in this list originate from one sample, sequenced in a study of blood T cell repertoires in COVID-19 (dated by TCRdb to 2019 to 2021). Receptors were amplified or captured by the immunoSEQ multiplex PCR assay. TCRdb took this table from immuneACCESS and kept in-frame rearrangements with V and J called. Such tables lack part of the clones; where checked against another copy, unresolved V genes explain under half of the gap, and the rest is unexplained. The sample table lists around 90,000 clones, 81% of them with a count of one. Together, the top ten hold roughly an eighth of the sample. Sequenced input: peripheral blood. The receptors here all came from a human donor in a cohort sampled during active COVID-19.

This clone was observed a few times. The V gene is TRBV10-3, the J gene TRBJ1-1, with D possibly TRBD1 on 6 matching bases. The CDR3 spans 14 residues. V was cut by 3 bases and J by 3 bases, with 11 bases left in between. The germline CDR1 and CDR2 sequences are ENHRY and SYGVKD. CDR3 in amino acids: CAISEGQGYTEAFF. The CDR3 nucleotides are TGTGCCATCAGTGAAGGGCAGGGGTACACTGAAGCTTTCTTT.

This chain connects TRBV6-6 to TRBJ1-5, with 7 bases lining up with TRBD1. CDR3 length: 15 amino acids. The J segment lost 4 bases and the V segment lost 2 bases, leaving 5 bases of the junction unmatched. The germline V gene has CDR1 MNHNY and CDR2 SVGAGI (reference sequence). The CDR3 loop is CASSYRQGRNQPQHF. DNA of the CDR3: TGTGCCAGCAGTTACAGACAGGGTCGAAATCAGCCCCAGCATTTT.

The chain couples TRBV6-5 to TRBJ1-4; TRBD1 aligns across 12 bases. V shed 5 bases and J 14 bases; nucleotides not matched to a gene: 6. CDR3 length: 13 residues. Germline loops: CDR1 MNHEY, CDR2 SVGAGI. CDR3 coding DNA: TGTGCCAGCAGTCCCGGGACAGGGGGCAAGCTGTTTTTT. Translation: CASSPGTGGKLFF.

Only one count was recorded for this clone. This sequence joins TRBV28 and TRBJ2-5, with TRBD2 matching over 8 bases. CDR1 MDHEN and CDR2 SYDVKM come from the germline V gene. The CDR3 extends over 16 amino acids. After removal of 2 bases from V and 2 bases from J, the junction contained 7 bases not matched to a gene. The CDR3 region has the DNA TGTGCCAGCAGTTTACCGGGGGGGGCATATCAAGAGACCCAGTACTTC. Translating gives CASSLPGGAYQETQYF. The full variable domain, its missing parts supplied by reference TRBV28 and TRBJ2-5, is DVKVTQSSRYLVKRTGEKVFLECVQDMDHENMFWYRQDPGLGLRLIYFSYDVKMKEKGDIPEGYSVSREKKERFSLILESASTNQTSMYLCASSLPGGAYQETQYFGPGTRLLVL.

The J gene is TRBJ1-2, the V gene TRBV10-1; D gene ambiguous. The CDR3 consists of 16 residues. Trimming removed 2 bases from V and 4 bases from J, with 17 bases in between. Germline CDR1 is WNHNN and CDR2 is SYGVQD (reference sequence). The CDR3 loop is CASSEAPSAGGYGYTF. In nucleotides, the CDR3 is TGCGCCAGCAGTGAGGCGCCGTCAGCGGGCGGCTATGGCTACACCTTC.

DNA of the CDR3: TGTGCCAGTCGGGGGACAGGGGGAACAGATACGCAGTATTTT. It codes for CASRGTGGTDTQYF. This chain joins TRBV19 and TRBJ2-3, with 11 bases that match TRBD1. Germline CDR1 reads LNHDA; CDR2 reads SQIVND (reference sequence). Trimming removed 8 bases from V and 3 bases from J; junction bases left unmatched: 4. The length of the CDR3 is 14 residues.

The rearrangement joins TRBV30 to TRBJ1-5, with TRBD1 matching 8 bases. V lost 4 bases, J lost 7 bases, and 6 bases stayed unmatched. The CDR3 totals 13 residues. Germline lookup yields CDR1 GTSNPN and CDR2 SVGIG (reference sequence). DNA of the CDR3: TGTGCCTGGAAAGGCAGGGGGCAGCAGCCCCAGCATTTT. This translates into CAWKGRGQQPQHF.

The chain is built from TRBV5-5 and TRBJ2-7; 9 bases line up with TRBD1. CDR1 and CDR2 (germline): SGHKS, YYEKEE (reference sequence). The CDR3 consists of 15 residues. Trimming removed 2 bases from V and 3 bases from J; junction bases left unmatched: 6. Written as DNA, the CDR3 is TGTGCCAGCAGCTTAGGACAGGGGATGGTCTACGAGCAGTACTTC. Amino acids: CASSLGQGMVYEQYF. Combining the CDR3 with reference TRBV5-5 and TRBJ2-7 gives the whole variable domain DAGVTQSPTHLIKTRGQQVTLRCSPISGHKSVSWYQQVLGQGPQFIFQYYEKEERGRGNFPDRFSARQFPNYSSELNVNALLLGDSALYLCASSLGQGMVYEQYFGPGTRLTVT.

This clone appeared a few times. The CDR3 sequence is CASSPATGGNQPQHF. The CDR3, as DNA: TGTGCCAGCAGCCCCGCGACAGGGGGAAATCAGCCCCAGCATTTT. The J gene is TRBJ1-5, the V gene TRBV28; TRBD1 aligns across 9 bases. CDR1 and CDR2 (germline): MDHEN, SYDVKM. With V trimmed by 6 bases and J by 4 bases, 7 bases remained unmatched. This CDR3 is 15 amino acids long.

The chain joins TRBV28 to TRBJ2-2; TRBD1 agrees at 10 bases. J gave up 2 bases and V 5 bases, and 5 bases lay outside the gene matches. Germline lookup yields CDR1 MDHEN and CDR2 SYDVKM. The length of the CDR3 is 16 residues. Here the CDR3 DNA reads TGTGCCAGCAGTGCAGCGACAGGGGGCAACACCGGGGAGCTGTTTTTT. Protein product: CASSAATGGNTGELFF. Together with reference TRBV28 and TRBJ2-2, the CDR3 gives the full variable domain: DVKVTQSSRYLVKRTGEKVFLECVQDMDHENMFWYRQDPGLGLRLIYFSYDVKMKEKGDIPEGYSVSREKKERFSLILESASTNQTSMYLCASSAATGGNTGELFFGEGSRLTVL.

V gene TRBV9 combines with J gene TRBJ2-5; TRBD2 matches at 8 bases. Germline-derived CDR1 and CDR2 are SGDLS and YYNGEE. This CDR3 contains 13 residues. The junction had 3 bases not matched to a gene; V was cut back by 5 bases and J by 3 bases. The CDR3 reads CASSLSGEETQYF. The CDR3, as DNA: TGTGCCAGCAGTCTTAGCGGGGAAGAGACCCAGTACTTC.

The rearrangement joins TRBV19 to TRBJ1-2; 8 bases line up with TRBD1. From germline, CDR1 is LNHDA and CDR2 SQIVND (reference sequence). The CDR3 loop spans 17 amino acids. The J segment lost 2 bases and the V segment lost 2 bases, leaving 10 bases of the junction unmatched. The chain's CDR3 is CASSIRTGTGPNYGYTF. As DNA, the CDR3 is TGTGCCAGTAGTATACGAACCGGGACAGGTCCGAACTATGGCTACACCTTC.

The chain has TRBV12-3 or TRBV12-4 and TRBJ1-2, with TRBD1 matching 7 bases. After removal of 6 bases from V and 5 bases from J, the junction contained 6 bases not matched to a gene. The CDR3 runs to 13 residues. The DNA for the CDR3 is TGTGCCAGCAGGCAGGGACAGTCATATGGCTACACCTTC. It codes for CASRQGQSYGYTF.

The gene calls are TRBV4-1 and TRBJ1-2, with 11 bases that match TRBD1. Germline V gene data show CDR1 as MGHRA and CDR2 as YSYEKL. The length of the CDR3 is 15 residues. Trimming cost V 3 bases and J 8 bases; bases outside gene matches: 8. The CDR3 here is CASSHIGQGAIGYTF. In nucleotides, the CDR3 is TGCGCCAGCAGCCACATAGGACAGGGGGCAATAGGCTACACCTTC.

The V gene is TRBV5-1, the J gene TRBJ1-4; D remains unclear. There are 14 residues in the CDR3. Germline lookup yields CDR1 SGHRS and CDR2 YFSETQ. V was shortened by 3 bases and J by 5 bases, with 11 bases between the two germline ends. CDR3 DNA sequence: TGCGCCAGCAGCTGGGCGTCGGGGAATGAAAAACTGTTTTTT. Translated, it gives CASSWASGNEKLFF.

The chain combines TRBV10-3 with TRBJ1-5; TRBD1 aligns across 7 bases. V lost 3 bases and J lost 2; bases outside the gene matches: 1. The CDR3 is 14 residues long. Germline V lookup: CDR1 ENHRY, CDR2 SYGVKD. CDR3 protein: CAISDQGGNQPQHF. CDR3 in DNA: TGTGCCATCAGTGATCAGGGGGGCAATCAGCCCCAGCATTTT.

The V gene is TRBV10-1, the J gene TRBJ2-7; weak D call: TRBD1 (6 bases). The germline gives CDR1 WNHNN, CDR2 SYGVQD (reference sequence). CDR3 length equals 14 residues. V was trimmed by 7 bases and J by 3 bases, leaving 16 bases between them. In nucleotides, the CDR3 is TGCGCCAGCACCCTGGGTAGGACAGACTACGAGCAGTACTTC. It specifies CASTLGRTDYEQYF.

This chain connects TRBV7-2 to TRBJ2-3, with TRBD1 matching over 7 bases. This CDR3 contains 17 residues. Germline V gene lookup returns CDR1 SGHTA and CDR2 FQGNSA. With V trimmed by 6 bases and J by 0 bases, 12 bases remained unmatched. CDR3 amino acids: CASSFRMGQTSTDTQYF. CDR3 in DNA: TGTGCCAGCAGTTTTCGCATGGGACAGACCAGCACAGATACGCAGTATTTT.

The genes are TRBV5-1 and TRBJ2-7; D unresolved. The V and J ends lost 0 bases and 5 bases respectively, with 9 bases between them. This CDR3 is built from 13 residues. Germline V gene data show CDR1 as SGHRS and CDR2 as YFSETQ. The CDR3 spells CASSLALTDEQYF. In nucleotides, the CDR3 is TGCGCCAGCAGCTTGGCCCTAACGGACGAGCAGTACTTC.

This chain links TRBV19 with TRBJ1-5; possible D gene TRBD1, 6 bases. The germline CDR1 and CDR2 sequences are LNHDA and SQIVND (reference sequence). The CDR3 sequence is 15 residues long. Trimming pared 5 bases from V and 4 bases from J, leaving 15 bases between. In DNA, the CDR3 is TGTGCCAGTAGTCCAGGACAGCTACCTAATCAGCCCCAGCATTTT. It specifies CASSPGQLPNQPQHF.

This chain links TRBV19 with TRBJ1-6, with 9 bases fitting TRBD1. Trimming cost V 5 bases and J 8 bases; bases outside gene matches: 4. The germline gives CDR1 LNHDA, CDR2 SQIVND (reference sequence). The CDR3 sequence is 14 residues long. The CDR3 sequence is CASSLTGGDSPLHF. The CDR3 nucleotides read TGTGCCAGTAGTCTGACAGGGGGAGATTCACCCCTCCACTTT.

The rearrangement joins TRBV5-1 to TRBJ2-1; TRBD2 might be the D (6 bases). The ends were cut back, 4 bases at V and 0 bases at J, with 11 bases in the middle. Looked up from germline, CDR1 is SGHRS and CDR2 is YFSETQ. This CDR3 is built from 15 residues. The CDR3 spells CASSVGTPSYNEQFF. The CDR3 bases are TGCGCCAGCAGCGTAGGGACTCCCTCCTACAATGAGCAGTTCTTC.

The genes are TRBV5-1 and TRBJ1-1; maybe TRBD1 (5 bases). Germline V gives CDR1 SGHRS, CDR2 YFSETQ. This CDR3 is built from 16 residues. The V and J ends lost 1 base and 6 bases respectively, with 19 bases between them. CDR3 DNA: TGCGCCAGCAGCTTGCAGGGTAGCTCGTCGTATGCTGAAGCTTTCTTT. It yields the protein CASSLQGSSSYAEAFF.

This chain links TRBV5-1 with TRBJ2-3, with TRBD2 matching 10 bases. Looked up from germline, CDR1 is SGHRS and CDR2 is YFSETQ. V was clipped by 7 bases and J by 3 bases; unmatched bases: 2. The CDR3 extends over 13 amino acids. This CDR3 is CASLLAGTDTQYF. For the CDR3, the DNA is TGCGCCAGCCTACTAGCGGGGACAGATACGCAGTATTTT.

The V call is TRBV5-6, the J call TRBJ1-1; TRBD1 agrees at 9 bases. Germline CDR1 SGHDT, CDR2 YYEEEE. This CDR3 contains 16 residues. The trim removed 2 bases at V and 1 base at J, leaving 6 bases unmatched. CDR3 DNA sequence: TGTGCCAGCAGCTTAAACAGGGGGCGACGGAACACTGAAGCTTTCTTT. Translated, it gives CASSLNRGRRNTEAFF. Combining the CDR3 with reference TRBV5-6 and TRBJ1-1 gives the whole variable domain DAGVTQSPTHLIKTRGQQVTLRCSPKSGHDTVSWYQQALGQGPQFIFQYYEEEERQRGNFPDRFSGHQFPNYSSELNVNALLLGDSALYLCASSLNRGRRNTEAFFGQGTRLTVV.